These T cell receptor beta chains were read from a single sample in a study of blood T cell repertoires in COVID-19. Profiled with immunoSEQ multiplex PCR; TCRdb holds only in-frame clones, not every one. This sample has more than 20,000 clones, with around 70% found just once. The sequencing sample was made of peripheral blood. The receptors originated from a human donor in a cohort sampled during active or convalescent COVID-19. Both conserved end residues are part of each CDR3. A clone size is listed for some rows: how often the clone was seen (once, few, many), or a class if it is expanded.

size: few
V: TRBV19
CDR3: CASSISSGTAYEQYF

size: .
V: TRBV6-2/TRBV6-3
CDR3: CASSPGTLNEQFF

size: once
V: TRBV7-2
CDR3: CASSRLGGGGDYGYTF

size: .
V: TRBV9
CDR3: CASSVIEGGPKETQYF

size: .
V: TRBV20-1
CDR3: CSASLGHRRRGEQYF

size: few
V: TRBV7-9
CDR3: CASSFEAGGRETQYF

size: .
V: TRBV4-2
CDR3: CASSQGVRQGGEKLFF

size: .
V: TRBV9
CDR3: CASSVEAGLGYNEQFF

size: .
V: TRBV27
CDR3: CASKSGGFGAGDRTDTQYF

size: few
V: TRBV6-1
CDR3: CASSEPRGTDTQYF

size: .
V: TRBV6-5
CDR3: CASGQSSYNEQFF

size: .
V: TRBV5-1
CDR3: CASSPEQDGYTF

size: .
V: TRBV11-3
CDR3: CASSLRGTDTEAFF

size: .
V: TRBV2
CDR3: CASRLLPTGETQYF

size: .
V: TRBV19
CDR3: CASSMTSTGSPLHF

size: .
V: TRBV3-1/TRBV3-2
CDR3: CASSQGTANTEAFF

size: .
V: TRBV9
CDR3: CASSVVPDNSPLHF

size: .
V: TRBV28
CDR3: CASSSGDTEAFF

size: medium-sized
V: TRBV27
CDR3: CASSLSNSGTEAFF

size: .
V: TRBV5-6
CDR3: CASSFRDRGNEQYF

size: .
V: TRBV3-1/TRBV3-2
CDR3: CASSQDSGRLEQYF

size: few
V: TRBV19
CDR3: CASTLGLAGVNEQFF

size: .
V: TRBV24-1
CDR3: CATEQGATYNEQFF

size: .
V: TRBV7-2
CDR3: CASSLVGTGGYGYTF

size: .
V: TRBV7-9
CDR3: CASRDRGGTEAFF

size: .
V: TRBV5-6
CDR3: CASGRQGVGSPLHF

size: .
V: TRBV3-1/TRBV3-2
CDR3: CASKRGGNDEKLFF